This T cell receptor (beta chain) was profiled in a study of Graves' ophthalmopathy and Graves' hyperthyroidism. A remark on this clonotype: What it recognizes is unknown. One end of the junction does not line up with germline, which may come from a read error.

This CDR3 is built from 12 residues. The V gene's germline CDR1 is MDHEN and CDR2 SYDVKM. Other autoimmune diseases, uncontrolled infections, pregnancy or lactation excluded patients from enrollment. The PBMCs had their origin in around 10 ml of fresh peripheral blood. RNA transcripts served as template for amplifying TCR beta CDR3 sequences. RT-PCR with HTBI primers came first, then second-round multiplex PCR. TCRdb re-analysed the multiplex PCR reads in MiXCR, keeping a single row per CDR3 protein. This sample yields about 58,000 distinct CDR3 sequences, of which under 55% are seen a single time; 4.7% belongs to the top ten. Study observations and caveats: Blood also carried most expanded thyroid clonotypes exceeding 0.001 frequency.

Sequencing was performed on peripheral blood. The chain couples TRBV28 to TRBJ1-2; D remains ambiguous. The TCR comes from an adult woman with Graves' ophthalmopathy. The CDR3 DNA follows: TGTGCCAACAGCCCCCAAAACTATGGCTACTCCTTC. It is translated as CANSPQNYGYSF.